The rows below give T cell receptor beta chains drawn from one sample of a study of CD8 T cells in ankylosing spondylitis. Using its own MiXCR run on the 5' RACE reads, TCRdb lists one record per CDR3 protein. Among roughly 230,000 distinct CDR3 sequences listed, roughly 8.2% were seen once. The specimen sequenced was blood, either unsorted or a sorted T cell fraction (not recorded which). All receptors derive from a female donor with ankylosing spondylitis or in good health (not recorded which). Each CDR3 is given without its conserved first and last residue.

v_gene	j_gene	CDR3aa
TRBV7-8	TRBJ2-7	ASSPSVTGSNYEQY
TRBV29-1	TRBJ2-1	SAGANPYDNEQF
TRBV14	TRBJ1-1	ASSQTNTNTEAF
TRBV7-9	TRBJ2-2	AVPGLALDTGELF
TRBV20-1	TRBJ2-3	SARGDSKGLTDTQY
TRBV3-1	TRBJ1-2	ASSSYPLVAGYT
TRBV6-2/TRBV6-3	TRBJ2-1	ASSYTGLARGEQF
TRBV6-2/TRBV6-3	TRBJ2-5	ASTSQETQY
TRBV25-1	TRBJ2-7	ASSGLGGRSYEQY
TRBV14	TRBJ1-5	ASSKGGAPGPQH
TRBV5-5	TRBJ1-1	ASSSGTSKNTEAF
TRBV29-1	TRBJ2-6	SVGGTGSSGANVLT
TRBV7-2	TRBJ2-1	ASSLGEYNEQF
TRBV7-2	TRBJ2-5	ASSPGGKMKTQY
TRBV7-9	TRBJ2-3	ASSLDNLAGAGDTQY
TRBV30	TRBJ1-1	AGTENTEAF
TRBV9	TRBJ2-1	ASSPGGRLLDNEQF
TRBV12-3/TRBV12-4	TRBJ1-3	ASSFLRGGTMSQSSGNTIY
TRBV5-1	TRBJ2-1	ASSSSGIESNEQF